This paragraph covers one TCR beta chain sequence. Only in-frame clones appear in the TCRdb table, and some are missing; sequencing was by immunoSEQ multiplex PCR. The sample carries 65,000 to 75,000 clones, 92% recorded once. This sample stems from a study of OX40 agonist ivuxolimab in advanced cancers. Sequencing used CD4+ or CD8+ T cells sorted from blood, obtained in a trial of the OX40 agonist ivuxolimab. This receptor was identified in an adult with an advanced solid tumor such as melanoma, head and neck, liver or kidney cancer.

CDR3 loop: CASSSRGDSYEQYF. The CDR3 DNA follows: TGCGCCAGTTCGTCAAGGGGCGACTCCTACGAGCAGTACTTC. The chain joins TRBV10-2 to TRBJ2-7; a possible D gene is TRBD1 (5 bases). Per the germline V gene, CDR1 is WSHSY and CDR2 is SAAADI. This CDR3 has 14 amino acids. Trimming cost V 9 bases and J 0 bases, with 15 bases left between them.